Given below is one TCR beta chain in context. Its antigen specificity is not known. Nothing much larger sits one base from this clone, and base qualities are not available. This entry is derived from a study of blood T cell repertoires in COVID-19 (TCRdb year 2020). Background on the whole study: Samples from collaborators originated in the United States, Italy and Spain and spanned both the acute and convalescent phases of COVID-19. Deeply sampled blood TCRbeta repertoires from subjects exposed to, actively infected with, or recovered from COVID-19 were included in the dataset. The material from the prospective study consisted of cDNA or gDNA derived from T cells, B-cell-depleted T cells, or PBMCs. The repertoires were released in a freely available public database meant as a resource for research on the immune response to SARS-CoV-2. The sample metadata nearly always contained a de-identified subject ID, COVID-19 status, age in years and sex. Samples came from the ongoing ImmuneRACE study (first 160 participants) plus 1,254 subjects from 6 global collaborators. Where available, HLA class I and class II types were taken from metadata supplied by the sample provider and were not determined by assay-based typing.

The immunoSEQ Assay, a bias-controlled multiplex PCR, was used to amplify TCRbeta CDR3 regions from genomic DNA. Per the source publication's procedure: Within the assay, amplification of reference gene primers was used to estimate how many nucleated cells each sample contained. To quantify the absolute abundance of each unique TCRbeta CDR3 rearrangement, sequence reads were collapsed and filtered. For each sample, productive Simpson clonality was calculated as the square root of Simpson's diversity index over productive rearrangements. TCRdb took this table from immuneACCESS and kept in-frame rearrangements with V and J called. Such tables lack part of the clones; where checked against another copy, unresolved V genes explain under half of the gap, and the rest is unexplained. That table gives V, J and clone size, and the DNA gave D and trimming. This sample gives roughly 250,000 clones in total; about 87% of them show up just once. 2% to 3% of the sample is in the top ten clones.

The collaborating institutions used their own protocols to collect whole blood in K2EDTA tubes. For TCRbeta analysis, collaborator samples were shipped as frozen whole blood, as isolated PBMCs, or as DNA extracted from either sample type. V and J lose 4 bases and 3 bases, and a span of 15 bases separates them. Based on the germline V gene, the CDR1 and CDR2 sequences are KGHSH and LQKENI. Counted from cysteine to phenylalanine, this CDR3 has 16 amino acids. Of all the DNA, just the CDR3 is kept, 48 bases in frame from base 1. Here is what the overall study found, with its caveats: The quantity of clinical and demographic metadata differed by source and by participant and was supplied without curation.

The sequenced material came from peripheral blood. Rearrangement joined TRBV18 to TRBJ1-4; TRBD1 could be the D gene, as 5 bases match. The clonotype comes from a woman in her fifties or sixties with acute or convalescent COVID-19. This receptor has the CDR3 CASSQSQGGANEKLFF. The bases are TGTGCCAGCTCACAAAGCCAGGGAGGTGCTAATGAAAAACTGTTTTTT.